The source of this T cell receptor beta chain is a study of T-cell memory formation after mild COVID-19. As for the study in general: The TCR clusters were mostly specific to one donor.

Study observations and caveats: Clones that contracted clustered mainly in CM and EM if CD4+ and in EMRA if CD8+.

MiXCR, applied by TCRdb to the 5' RACE reads, yields one record per CDR3 protein. The table has approximately 300,000 distinct CDR3 sequences, roughly 8.2% seen once. Germline V gene data show CDR1 as MNHEY and CDR2 as SVGAGI. This CDR3 is 15 amino acids long. V dropped 8 bases and J dropped 6 bases, with 17 bases sitting between them. A remark on this clonotype: The antigen remains unidentified.

Sequencing used PBMCs or a T cell subset sorted from them (not recorded which). This receptor was identified in a man aged 18 to 29 who had mild COVID-19 (a few samples of this study predate the infection). Cell type and time point are not known. The V gene is TRBV6-5, the J gene TRBJ1-6, with D perhaps TRBD1 (6 bases). Here the CDR3 DNA reads TGTGCCAGCGGGGTACAGGGTTCGGGTAATTCACCCCTCCACTTT. As protein: CASGVQGSGNSPLHF.